This T cell receptor beta chain emerged from a study of T cell repertoires in cytomegalovirus infection. At the level of the study: CMV infection together with matching HLA type was indicated by public TCR beta signatures.

MiXCR, applied by TCRdb to the reads, yields one record per CDR3 protein. The sample yields some 180,000 distinct CDR3 sequences, 8.5% to 10% seen once. This clonotype was counted only a few times. Its antigen is as yet unknown. Study-wide results and limits: CMV-specific HLA-C-restricted TCR beta clonotypes dominated the ex vivo response. The cumulative frequency of public TCR beta families distinguished individuals who carried CMV together with the relevant HLA.

The length of the CDR3 is 16 residues. CDR1 is SGHAT, CDR2 FQNNGV, per germline. The ends were cut back, 4 bases at V and 3 bases at J, with 19 bases in the middle. Sequencing used PBMCs. This chain uses TRBV11-2 with TRBJ2-7; D assignment may be TRBD1 or TRBD2 (5 bases each). The receptor was derived from a human donor in good health (CMV status not recorded). Some clones in this sample may be carry-over from other donors' samples. Written as DNA, the CDR3 is TGTGCCAGCAGCTCACCCCGAGGGGTGGAAGGCTACGAGCAGTACTTC. Its protein is CASSSPRGVEGYEQYF.